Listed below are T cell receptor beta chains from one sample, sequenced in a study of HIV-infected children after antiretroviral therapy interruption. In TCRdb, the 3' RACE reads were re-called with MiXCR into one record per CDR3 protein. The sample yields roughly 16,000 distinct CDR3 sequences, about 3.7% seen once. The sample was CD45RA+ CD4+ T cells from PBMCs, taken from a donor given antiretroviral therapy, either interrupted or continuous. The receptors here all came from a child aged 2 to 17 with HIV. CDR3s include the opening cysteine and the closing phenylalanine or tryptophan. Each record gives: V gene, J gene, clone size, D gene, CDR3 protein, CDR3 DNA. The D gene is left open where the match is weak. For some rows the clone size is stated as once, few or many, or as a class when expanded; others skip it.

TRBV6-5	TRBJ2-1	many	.	CASSRAGYNEQFF	TGTGCCAGCAGTCGCGCGGGATACAATGAGCAGTTCTTC
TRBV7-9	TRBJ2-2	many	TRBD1	CASSSQGAGELFF	TGTGCCAGCAGCTCACAGGGGGCCGGGGAGCTGTTTTTT
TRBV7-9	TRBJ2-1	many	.	CASSSESSIGFEQFF	TGTGCCAGCAGCTCTGAATCATCGATTGGTTTTGAGCAGTTCTTC
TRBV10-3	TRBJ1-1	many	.	CAISKESSTEAFF	TGTGCCATCAGTAAAGAGTCGTCCACTGAAGCTTTCTTT
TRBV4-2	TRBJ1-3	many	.	CASSQSRGKVRSGNTIYF	TGTGCCAGCAGCCAAAGCAGGGGAAAGGTTCGCTCTGGAAACACCATATATTTT
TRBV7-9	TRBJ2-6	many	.	CASSLVWGSGANVLTF	TGTGCCAGCAGCTTAGTCTGGGGTAGTGGGGCCAACGTCCTGACTTTC
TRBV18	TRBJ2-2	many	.	CASSPQFGRSTGELFF	TGTGCCAGCTCACCACAGTTCGGACGGTCCACCGGGGAGCTGTTTTTT
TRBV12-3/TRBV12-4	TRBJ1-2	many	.	CASSLGGADGYTF	TGTGCCAGCAGTTTAGGGGGCGCAGATGGCTACACCTTC
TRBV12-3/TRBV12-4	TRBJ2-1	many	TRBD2	CASRLSGGNNEQFF	TGTGCCAGCAGGCTTAGCGGGGGGAACAATGAGCAGTTCTTC
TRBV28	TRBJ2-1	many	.	CASSLYGITRGSYNEQFF	TGTGCCAGCAGTTTATACGGGATTACACGGGGGAGCTACAATGAGCAGTTCTTC
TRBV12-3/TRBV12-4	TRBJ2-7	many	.	CASSSERYSYEQYF	TGTGCCAGCAGTTCGGAGAGGTACTCCTACGAGCAGTACTTC
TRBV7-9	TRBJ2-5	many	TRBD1	CASSSGQDQETQYF	TGTGCCAGCAGCTCCGGACAGGATCAAGAGACCCAGTACTTC
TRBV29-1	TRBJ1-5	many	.	CSVAQSNQPQHF	TGCAGCGTTGCACAGTCGAATCAGCCCCAGCATTTT
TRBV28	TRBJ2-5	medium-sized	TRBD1	CASSLNYRGQTQYF	TGTGCCAGCAGTTTAAATTACAGGGGGCAGACCCAGTACTTC
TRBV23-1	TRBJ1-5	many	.	CASSQYVKPQHF	TGCGCCAGCAGTCAATACGTAAAGCCCCAGCATTTT
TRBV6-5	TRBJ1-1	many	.	CASRLFAGTENTEAFF	TGTGCCAGCAGACTTTTCGCCGGGACGGAGAACACTGAAGCTTTCTTT
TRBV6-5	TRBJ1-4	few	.	CASSGSNERLFF	TGTGCCAGCAGTGGCTCCAACGAAAGATTATTTTTC
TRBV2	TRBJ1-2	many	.	CASSLREANYGYTF	TGTGCCAGCAGTTTGAGGGAAGCTAACTATGGCTACACCTTC
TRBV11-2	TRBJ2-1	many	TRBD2	CASSLDRGGNEQFF	TGTGCCAGCAGCTTAGATCGGGGGGGCAATGAGCAGTTCTTC
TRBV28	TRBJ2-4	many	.	CASRTRGVAIQYF	TGTGCCAGCAGGACCAGGGGAGTGGCGATTCAGTACTTC
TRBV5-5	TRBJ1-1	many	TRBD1	CASSSGTGFDTEAFF	TGTGCCAGCAGCTCCGGGACAGGGTTTGATACTGAAGCTTTCTTT
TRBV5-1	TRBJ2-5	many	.	CASSLQETQYF	TGCGCCAGCAGCTTACAAGAGACCCAGTACTTC
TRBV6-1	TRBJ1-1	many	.	CASSYDFTGPLGEAFF	TGTGCCAGCAGTTATGACTTCACGGGACCCCTAGGTGAAGCTTTCTTT
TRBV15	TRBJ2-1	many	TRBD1	CATSRVRDSYNEQFF	TGTGCCACCAGCAGAGTACGGGACAGCTACAATGAGCAGTTCTTC
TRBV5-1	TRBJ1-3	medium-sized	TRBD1	CASSTGQPYSGNTIYF	TGCGCCAGCAGCACGGGACAGCCGTACTCTGGAAACACCATATATTTT
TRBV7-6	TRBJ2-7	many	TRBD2	CASSLEVAGGPRYEQYF	TGTGCCAGCAGCTTAGAGGTGGCGGGGGGGCCTAGGTACGAGCAGTACTTC
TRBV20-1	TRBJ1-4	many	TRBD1	CSAYRGEKLFF	TGCAGTGCTTACAGGGGTGAAAAACTGTTTTTT
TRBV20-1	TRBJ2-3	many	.	CSASKLGDTQYF	TGCAGTGCTAGCAAACTGGGAGATACGCAGTATTTT
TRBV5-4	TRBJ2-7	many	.	CASSLAEGTYEQYF	TGTGCCAGCAGCTTGGCGGAGGGTACCTACGAGCAGTACTTC
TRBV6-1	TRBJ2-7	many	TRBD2	CASRKGAGAYEQYF	TGTGCCAGCAGGAAGGGAGCGGGGGCCTACGAGCAGTACTTC
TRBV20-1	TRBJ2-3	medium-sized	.	CSARAKGSLTDTQYF	TGCAGTGCTAGAGCAAAAGGGAGCCTCACAGATACGCAGTATTTT
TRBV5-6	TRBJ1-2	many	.	CASSLETGSGANYGYTF	TGTGCCAGCAGCCTCGAAACAGGGAGCGGAGCTAACTATGGCTACACCTTC
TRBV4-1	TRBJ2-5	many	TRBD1	CASSQDSARTGGGETQYF	TGCGCCAGCAGCCAAGACTCCGCCCGGACAGGGGGCGGTGAGACCCAGTACTTC
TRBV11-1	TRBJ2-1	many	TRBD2	CASSFEGRDYAEQFF	TGTGCCAGCAGTTTCGAGGGGAGGGACTATGCTGAGCAGTTCTTC
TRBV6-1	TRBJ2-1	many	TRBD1	CASSPTGSSYNEQFF	TGTGCCAGCAGCCCGACAGGGAGCTCCTACAATGAGCAGTTCTTC
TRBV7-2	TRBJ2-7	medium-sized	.	CASSLGVGRDEQYF	TGTGCCAGCAGCTTAGGTGTTGGCAGGGACGAGCAGTACTTC
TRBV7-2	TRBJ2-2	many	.	CASSQARYTGELFF	TGTGCCAGCAGCCAGGCCCGATACACCGGGGAGCTGTTTTTT
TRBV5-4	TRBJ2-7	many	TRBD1	CASSSGTGSEQYF	TGTGCCAGCAGCAGCGGGACAGGGTCCGAGCAGTACTTC
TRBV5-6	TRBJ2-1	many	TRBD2	CASSGQRGGSMRSYNEQFF	TGTGCCAGCAGCGGACAGCGGGGGGGGTCCATGAGGTCCTACAATGAGCAGTTCTTC
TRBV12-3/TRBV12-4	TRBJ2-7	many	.	CASSFWGPGEQYF	TGTGCCAGCAGTTTTTGGGGGCCGGGCGAGCAGTACTTC
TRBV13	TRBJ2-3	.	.	CASSFRAWSTDTQYF	TGTGCCAGCAGCTTTCGGGCCTGGAGCACAGATACGCAGTATTTT
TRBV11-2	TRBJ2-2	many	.	CASSLVWGATGELFF	TGTGCCAGCAGCCTTGTCTGGGGAGCCACCGGGGAGCTGTTTTTT
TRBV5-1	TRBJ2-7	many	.	CASSLEALGEQYF	TGCGCCAGCAGCTTGGAGGCTCTGGGGGAGCAGTACTTC
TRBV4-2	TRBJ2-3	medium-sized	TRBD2	CASSQKGLLAENTDTQYF	TGTGCCAGCAGCCAGAAGGGTTTACTAGCGGAGAACACAGATACGCAGTATTTT
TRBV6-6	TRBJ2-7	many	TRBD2	CASSYPLAGDPYEQYF	TGTGCCAGCAGTTACCCGCTAGCGGGGGACCCCTACGAGCAGTACTTC
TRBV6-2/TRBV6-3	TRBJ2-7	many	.	CASSYSGGSLSPLCHEQYF	TGTGCCAGCAGTTACTCTGGAGGGAGTTTGTCCCCCCTCTGCCACGAGCAGTACTTC
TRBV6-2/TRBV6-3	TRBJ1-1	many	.	CASSYSRGIEAFF	TGTGCCAGCAGTTACTCAAGGGGGATTGAAGCTTTCTTT
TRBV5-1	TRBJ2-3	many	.	CASNREPTDTQYF	TGCGCCAGCAACAGGGAACCCACAGATACGCAGTATTTT
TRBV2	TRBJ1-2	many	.	CASSEGPGYGYTF	TGTGCCAGCAGTGAGGGGCCTGGCTATGGCTACACCTTC
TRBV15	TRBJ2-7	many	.	CATSTYPQGFSYEQYF	TGTGCCACCAGCACCTACCCCCAGGGTTTCTCCTACGAGCAGTACTTC
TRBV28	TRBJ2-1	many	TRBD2	CASSPERGLSYNEQFF	TGTGCCAGCAGCCCAGAGCGGGGGCTCTCCTACAATGAGCAGTTCTTC
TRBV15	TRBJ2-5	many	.	CASSRDLGANTQYF	TGTGCTAGCAGTAGAGATCTGGGGGCGAACACCCAGTACTTT
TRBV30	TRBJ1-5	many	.	CAWSVPEQRNQPQHF	TGTGCCTGGAGTGTGCCAGAGCAACGCAATCAGCCCCAGCATTTT
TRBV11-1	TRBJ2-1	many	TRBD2	CASSFGLAENEQFF	TGTGCCAGCAGCTTCGGACTAGCGGAGAATGAGCAGTTCTTC
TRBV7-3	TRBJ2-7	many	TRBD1	CASSLTGISYEQYF	TGTGCCAGCAGCCTGACAGGGATCTCCTACGAGCAGTACTTC